This TCR beta chain was captured by sequencing in a study of response to subunit inactivated influenza vaccine. MiXCR, applied by TCRdb to the RT-PCR reads, yields one record per CDR3 protein. The sample yields around 710,000 distinct CDR3 sequences, more than 11% seen once. Germline V lookup: CDR1 DFQATT, CDR2 SNEGSKA (reference sequence). V was shortened by 0 bases and J by 0 bases, with 10 bases between the two germline ends. The CDR3 covers 15 residues. This receptor was taken from a man aged 50-60 years who received an inactivated influenza vaccine. This chain joins TRBV20-1 and TRBJ2-3; no reliable D call. The starting material was PBMCs from blood, obtained 14 days before vaccination. The CDR3 sequence is CSARDVRTSTDTQYF. As DNA, the CDR3 is TGCAGTGCTAGAGATGTCAGAACTAGCACAGATACGCAGTATTTT.